Listed below are T cell receptor beta chains from one sample, sequenced in a study of cytomegalovirus exposure and HLA in healthy donors. The protocol was immunoSEQ multiplex PCR, while the TCRdb copy is restricted to in-frame clones and leaves out a portion. The table has 130,000 or so clones, roughly 70% seen once. The sample consisted of PBMCs. These receptors came from a man aged 40-55 years in good health and CMV-seropositive. CDR3s include the opening cysteine and the closing phenylalanine or tryptophan. A D gene is named only where the DNA matches it firmly. Some rows mark clone size as missing; the rest say once, few, many or name a class of expanded clone.

many TRBJ1-3 . TRBV10-3 TGTGCCATCAGAGACAGCTCTGGAAACACCATATATTTT CAIRDSSGNTIYF
. TRBJ1-1 . TRBV12-5 TGTGCTAGTGGTTTGGGTAATGAAGCTTTCTTT CASGLGNEAFF
. TRBJ2-5 . TRBV9 TGTGCCAGCAGCGCACAGGGTAGGCAAGAGACCCAGTACTTC CASSAQGRQETQYF
. TRBJ1-1 TRBD1 TRBV28 TGTGCCAGCACCGAGCCGGGACAGGGGATCACTGAAGCTTTCTTT CASTEPGQGITEAFF
. TRBJ1-5 . TRBV28 TGTGCCAGCAGTTTAGTTGTGGCGGTGGATCAGCCCCAGCATTTT CASSLVVAVDQPQHF
. TRBJ1-1 TRBD1 TRBV27 TGTGCCAGCAGTCCGGGACAGGGCTCAAGGAAAGGAGCTTTCTTT CASSPGQGSRKGAFF
. TRBJ2-3 . TRBV27 TGTGCCAGCAGTTTTTATAGGGAGGCAGATACGCAGTATTTT CASSFYREADTQYF
. TRBJ2-5 . TRBV6-4 TGTGCCAGCAGTCAGGCTGCAGGTCAAGAGACCCAGTACTTC CASSQAAGQETQYF
. TRBJ2-4 . TRBV11-2 TGTGCCAGCAGCTTATTCGTTGATTTAGGGGGATCTCCCAAAAACATTCAGTACTTC CASSLFVDLGGSPKNIQYF
. TRBJ1-1 . TRBV18 TGTGCCAGCTCACCATTGGCAGGGACTGAGGAAGCTTTCTTT CASSPLAGTEEAFF
. TRBJ2-5 TRBD2 TRBV2 TGTGCCAGCAGTGATCGACTAGCGGGAGAGACCCAGTACTTC CASSDRLAGETQYF
once TRBJ2-7 . TRBV6-5 TGTGCCAGCAGTGCAGGGATCGAGCAGTACTTC CASSAGIEQYF
. TRBJ1-2 . TRBV5-1 TGCGCCAGCAGCTTGGGGCCACAGAGGGAGGGCTACACCTTC CASSLGPQREGYTF
once TRBJ1-4 . TRBV4-1 TGCGCCAGCAGCCAAGGGGGGGCAACTAATGAAAAACTGTTTTTT CASSQGGATNEKLFF
once TRBJ2-7 . TRBV5-1 TGCGCCAGCAGCTTGGAGGGACACAGAACCTACGAGCAGTACTTC CASSLEGHRTYEQYF
. TRBJ1-5 TRBD1 TRBV7-8 TGTGCCAGCAGCTTAGGGAGGGGGCGGGATCAGCCCCAGCATTTT CASSLGRGRDQPQHF
. TRBJ2-1 TRBD1 TRBV19 TGTGCCAGTAGTAGAGACAGGGGGTCCTACAATGAGCAGTTCTTC CASSRDRGSYNEQFF
. TRBJ2-1 TRBD1 TRBV27 TGTGCCAGCAGTCCCTTGCGGACAGGGGTCCTCAATGAGCAGTTCTTC CASSPLRTGVLNEQFF
. TRBJ1-1 . TRBV5-5 TGTGCCAGCAGCTTGGGCGGGAACACTGAAGCTTTCTTT CASSLGGNTEAFF
. TRBJ1-1 . TRBV6-5 TGTGCCAGCAGTTACCGGGGGTTCACTGAAGCTTTCTTT CASSYRGFTEAFF
few TRBJ1-1 . TRBV25-1 TGTGCCAGCAGTGAATCTGAGGGCTGGGCTGAAGCTTTCTTT CASSESEGWAEAFF
. TRBJ1-1 . TRBV11-3 TGTGCCAGCAGCATCCACAGAGATAAGTCCACTGAAGCTTTCTTT CASSIHRDKSTEAFF
few TRBJ2-7 . TRBV11-2 TGTGCCAGCAGCCAAAGGACAGCTTACGAGCAGTACTTC CASSQRTAYEQYF
. TRBJ2-1 . TRBV28 TGTGCAATCTTTCGCGGAGGGCCGGGATACAATGAGCAGTTCTTC CAIFRGGPGYNEQFF
. TRBJ1-4 . TRBV27 TGTGCCAGCAGTTTAGGACAGATCAATGAAAAACTGTTTTTT CASSLGQINEKLFF
. TRBJ1-5 . TRBV5-6 TGTGCCAGCAGCTTCGGGTGGCAGCCCCAGCATTTT CASSFGWQPQHF
few TRBJ2-7 . TRBV13 TGTGCCAGCAGCTTATCCGGACAGCTAACCTACGAGCAGTACTTC CASSLSGQLTYEQYF
. TRBJ2-7 TRBD1 TRBV10-3 TGTGCCATCAAGAGACAGGGTTCCTACGAGCAGTACTTC CAIKRQGSYEQYF